Each of the 28 T cell receptor beta chains below was sequenced from the same sample in a study of T cells in Graves' hyperthyroidism and ophthalmopathy. Researchers amplified the TCR beta CDR3 regions from RNA transcripts. With the HTBI primer set, the TCR CDR3 went through a first round of RT-PCR. TCRdb reanalysed the multiplex PCR reads using MiXCR and keeps one entry per CDR3 protein. The sample shows fewer than 800,000 distinct CDR3 sequences, 15% to 20% of them seen only once. The sequencing sample was made of blood. These receptors were taken from a man aged 18-30 years with Graves' hyperthyroidism.

CDR3 sequence reads: CASSFDPPGTEAFF. CDR3 nucleotides: TGTGCCAGCAGCTTTGACCCACCCGGCACTGAAGCTTTCTTT. The chain employs TRBV7-9 and TRBJ1-1; unclear D gene. The CDR3 sequence is 14 residues long. Deletions cut 3 bases from V and 4 bases from J, with 12 bases between. Germline CDR1 and CDR2: SEHNR and FQNEAQ (reference sequence).

This clonotype was recorded many times. The V call is TRBV6-1, the J call TRBJ2-1; D might be TRBD1 (6 bases). Trimming removed 7 bases at V and 12 bases at J, with 13 bases between. CDR3 length equals 11 residues. From germline, CDR1 is MNHNS and CDR2 SASEGT. The CDR3 spells CASTNRERQFF. DNA for the CDR3: TGTGCCAGCACGAACAGGGAGAGGCAGTTCTTC.

V gene TRBV7-2 combines with J gene TRBJ1-2; 8 bases are shared with TRBD1. CDR1 SGHTA and CDR2 FQGNSA come from the germline V gene. With 2 bases clipped from V and 6 bases from J, the junction kept 8 bases outside the gene matches. The length of the CDR3 is 15 residues. DNA of the CDR3: TGTGCCAGCAGCTTACTCCAAGCAGGGGGCAATGGCTACACCTTC. Its translation is CASSLLQAGGNGYTF. The full variable domain, rest sourced from reference TRBV7-2 and TRBJ1-2, is GAGVSQSPSNKVTEKGKDVELRCDPISGHTALYWYRQSLGQGLEFLIYFQGNSAPDKSGLPSDRFSAERTGGSVSTLTIQRTQQEDSAVYLCASSLLQAGGNGYTFGSGTRLTVV.

CDR3 nucleotides: TGTGCCAGCAGCCAAGAAGTGAGCGCCTCCTACGAGCAGTACTTC. This codes for CASSQEVSASYEQYF. The chain couples TRBV4-2 to TRBJ2-7; D is ambiguous. This CDR3 is built from 15 residues. Trimming shortened V by 0 bases and J by 0 bases, and 9 bases separated the two germline ends. CDR1 and CDR2 (germline): LGHNA, YNFKEQ.

In this sample, this clonotype turned up a few times. V and J are TRBV29-1 and TRBJ2-3, with 11 nucleotides matching TRBD1. CDR1 SQVTM and CDR2 ANQGSEA come from the germline V gene. With V trimmed by 6 bases and J by 3 bases, 5 bases remained unmatched. The CDR3 is 14 residues long. CDR3 coding DNA: TGCAGCGTCGGACAGGGGGCCTGGACAGATACGCAGTATTTT. It translates to CSVGQGAWTDTQYF.

In its sample, this clonotype was seen many times. The chain is built from TRBV5-1 and TRBJ2-3; D unresolved. V was pared by 0 bases and J by 5 bases, with 7 bases between. Germline V lookup: CDR1 SGHRS, CDR2 YFSETQ. This CDR3 comprises 13 residues. CDR3 bases: TGCGCCAGCAGCTTGGGGCTGGGAGATACGCAGTATTTT. This translates into CASSLGLGDTQYF.

V is TRBV20-1 and J is TRBJ2-7; D is perhaps TRBD2 (6 bases). CDR3 length: 19 residues. Trimming removed 0 bases from V and 4 bases from J, with 28 bases in between. Looked up from germline, CDR1 is DFQATT and CDR2 is SNEGSKA (reference sequence). This CDR3 reads CSARDLTRARDQKNYEQYF. In nucleotides, the CDR3 is TGCAGTGCTAGAGATTTGACGAGGGCGCGGGACCAGAAGAATTACGAGCAGTACTTC.

This clonotype was counted ten times or more. V gene TRBV18 combines with J gene TRBJ2-1; 8 bases fit TRBD2. Germline assignment: CDR1 KGHSH and CDR2 LQKENI. The CDR3 sequence is 17 residues long. J was trimmed by 0 bases and V by 3 bases; bases with no gene match: 7. The CDR3 loop reads CASSPGGRTHSYNEQFF. In DNA form, the CDR3 reads TGTGCCAGCTCACCGGGCGGGAGGACCCACTCCTACAATGAGCAGTTCTTC.

This clonotype was counted between two and nine times. A read error may produce the germline difference seen at one junction end. This rearrangement joins TRBV7-8 to TRBJ1-4; TRBD1 is a possible D gene (5 bases). Per germline, CDR1 SGHVS and CDR2 FQNEAQ. There are 16 residues in the CDR3. CDR3 amino acids: CASSPLEGSWDERLFF. CDR3 bases: TGTGCCAGCAGCCCTTTAGAGGGGAGTTGGGATGAAAGACTGTTTTTT.

This chain connects TRBV12-3 or TRBV12-4 to TRBJ2-7, with 13 bases fitting TRBD2. This CDR3 is 17 amino acids long. J lost 0 bases, V lost 4 bases, and 6 bases had no gene match. The CDR3 loop reads CASSSPWTSGSSYEQYF. DNA of the CDR3: TGTGCCAGCAGTTCCCCCTGGACTAGCGGGAGCTCCTACGAGCAGTACTTC.

At least ten counts were recorded for this clonotype. The rearrangement links TRBV27 to TRBJ2-7; D possibly corresponds to TRBD2 (5 bases). The germline gives CDR1 MNHEY, CDR2 SMNVEV (reference sequence). V lost 5 bases, J lost 1 base, and 18 bases lay in between. The CDR3 is made up of 16 amino acids. DNA for the CDR3: TGTGCCAGCAGTCCACGAGGACTGGGCAGGTCCTACGAGCAGTACTTC. Residues: CASSPRGLGRSYEQYF.

The V gene is TRBV27, the J gene TRBJ1-3; no clear D. V was trimmed by 2 bases and J by 0 bases, leaving 8 bases between them. The CDR3 has 15 residues. The V gene's germline CDR1 is MNHEY and CDR2 SMNVEV (reference sequence). In DNA, the CDR3 is TGTGCCAGCAGTTTAGGACTGAACTCTGGAAACACCATATATTTT. Its translation: CASSLGLNSGNTIYF.

This clonotype was observed at least ten times. The genes are TRBV18 and TRBJ1-1, with D unresolved. CDR1 and CDR2 from the germline V gene are KGHSH and LQKENI. V was clipped by 5 bases and J by 3 bases, with 13 bases between them. The CDR3 runs to 14 residues. The CDR3 nucleotides are TGTGCCAGCTCATCTTCTGGATTGGACACTGAAGCTTTCTTT. It codes for CASSSSGLDTEAFF.

Turning to this clonotype: A much more abundant neighbour one base away suggests this may be a read error. V usage is TRBV11-2 and J usage is TRBJ2-1; the match to TRBD2 covers 10 bases. The CDR3 extends over 13 amino acids. Germline assignment: CDR1 SGHAT and CDR2 FQNNGV. Trimming cost V 3 bases and J 8 bases; bases outside gene matches: 1. CDR3 in DNA: TGTGCCAGCAGCTTTAGCGGGAGGCATGAGCAGTTCTTC. Encoded protein: CASSFSGRHEQFF.

This clonotype was seen more than once but under ten times. V and J are TRBV24-1 and TRBJ2-1, with 12 bases lining up with TRBD2. CDR3 length: 17 residues. Germline V gene data show CDR1 as KGHDR and CDR2 as SFDVKD. V lost 4 bases and J lost 9; bases outside the gene matches: 12. CDR3 DNA sequence: TGTGCCACCAGTGACCATCGACTAGCGGGAGTAGGAGCTGAGCAGTTCTTC. It yields the protein CATSDHRLAGVGAEQFF.

This clonotype was recorded at least ten times. The V call is TRBV11-2, the J call TRBJ2-5; TRBD2 might be the D (5 bases). CDR1 is SGHAT and CDR2 is FQNNGV in the germline V gene. V was clipped by 1 base and J by 3 bases, with 15 bases between them. The CDR3 sequence is 16 residues long. The CDR3 DNA is TGTGCCAGCAGCTTAGGACTATTCTCCAGAAAAGAGACCCAGTACTTC. Protein: CASSLGLFSRKETQYF. The variable domain in full, completed from reference TRBV11-2 and TRBJ2-5, reads EAGVAQSPRYKIIEKRQSVAFWCNPISGHATLYWYQQILGQGPKLLIQFQNNGVVDDSQLPKDRFSAERLKGVDSTLKIQPAKLEDSAVYLCASSLGLFSRKETQYFGPGTRLLVL.

The V gene is TRBV4-2, the J gene TRBJ2-1, with D uncertain. V was trimmed by 3 bases and J by 2 bases, leaving 14 bases between them. Germline V gives CDR1 LGHNA, CDR2 YNFKEQ. CDR3 length: 16 amino acids. In DNA form, the CDR3 reads TGTGCCAGCAGCCAGTACTTATTAGAAACCTACAATGAGCAGTTCTTC. This encodes CASSQYLLETYNEQFF.

This clonotype was observed many times. The gene calls are TRBV28 and TRBJ2-1; TRBD1 matches 10 bases. The CDR3 length is 13 residues. The germline V gene has CDR1 MDHEN and CDR2 SYDVKM. Unmatched junction bases numbered 7, after V lost 8 bases and J lost 9 bases. The CDR3 loop reads CASVPTGGPEQFF. Written as DNA, the CDR3 is TGTGCCAGCGTCCCGACAGGGGGCCCTGAGCAGTTCTTC. The whole variable domain, remainder taken from reference TRBV28 and TRBJ2-1, is DVKVTQSSRYLVKRTGEKVFLECVQDMDHENMFWYRQDPGLGLRLIYFSYDVKMKEKGDIPEGYSVSREKKERFSLILESASTNQTSMYLCASVPTGGPEQFFGPGTRLTVL.

There are a few counts of this clonotype. It is unclear where the CDR3 begins or ends on the DNA, so no DNA is shown, and the CDR3 is as TCRdb lists it. The chain carries TRBV28 and TRBJ1-1. From its first to its last residue, the CDR3 has 16 amino acids. Germline CDR1 reads MDHEN; CDR2 reads SYDVKM. The CDR3 sequence: CASSSSTYLMNTEAFF.

V usage is TRBV20-1 and J usage is TRBJ2-1; TRBD2 matches at 13 bases. Germline-derived CDR1 and CDR2 are DFQATT and SNEGSKA (reference sequence). Trimming at V came to 2 bases and at J to 7 bases, leaving 8 bases not matched to a gene. The CDR3 runs 16 residues. In nucleotides, the CDR3 is TGCAGTGCTAGATGGACTAGCGGGAGTATTGCGAATGAGCAGTTCTTC. The encoded protein is CSARWTSGSIANEQFF.

This clonotype was seen repeatedly, ten times or more. This chain links TRBV30 with TRBJ2-1, with TRBD2 matching over 16 bases. Germline CDR1 GTSNPN, CDR2 SVGIG (reference sequence). The CDR3 has 14 amino acids. Losses at the gene ends were 3 bases for V and 8 bases for J; bases not matched to a gene: 1. The chain's CDR3 is CAWSGTSGRDEQFF. For the CDR3, the DNA is TGTGCCTGGAGCGGGACTAGCGGGAGGGATGAGCAGTTCTTC.

This clonotype was detected only a few times. The chain combines TRBV29-1 with TRBJ2-5, with 11 bases that match TRBD2. The germline V gene has CDR1 SQVTM and CDR2 ANQGSEA. This CDR3 has 18 residues. Trimming took 0 bases from V and 5 from J; bases not matched to a gene: 14. The CDR3 DNA follows: TGCAGCGTTGAAGATTTTACTAGCGGGAGAGAGGGGGGGGAGACCCAGTACTTC. This sequence encodes CSVEDFTSGREGGETQYF.

There are a few counts of this clonotype. V is TRBV6-1 and J is TRBJ1-6; D call uncertain. The CDR3 has 14 amino acids. The germline V and J ends were trimmed by 5 bases and 10 bases, with 15 bases remaining between them. Germline CDR1 MNHNS, CDR2 SASEGT. CDR3 amino acids: CASSTVGFGSPLHF. CDR3 sequence (DNA): TGTGCCAGCAGTACCGTAGGGTTTGGGTCACCCCTCCACTTT.

This clonotype was observed a few times. The chain links TRBV12-3 or TRBV12-4 to TRBJ2-2, with a weak D call TRBD1 (6 bases). The CDR3 has 14 residues. Trimming took off 3 bases at V and 3 bases at J, with 8 bases between the two ends. CDR3 sequence reads: CASSLGAYTGELFF. The CDR3 coding sequence is TGTGCCAGCAGTTTGGGGGCCTACACCGGGGAGCTGTTTTTT.

This clonotype has only a few counts. This chain links TRBV29-1 with TRBJ2-7, with D possibly matching TRBD2 (5 bases). Germline V gene lookup returns CDR1 SQVTM and CDR2 ANQGSEA. The V end lost 6 bases, the J end lost 5 bases, and 11 bases lay between the germline ends. CDR3 length: 11 residues. The CDR3 reads CSVGTGNEQYF. In nucleotides, the CDR3 is TGCAGCGTAGGCACGGGGAACGAGCAGTACTTC.

This clonotype was counted ten times or more. The chain joins TRBV29-1 to TRBJ2-2, with D unclear. V was cut by 1 base and J by 2 bases, with 5 bases left in between. The CDR3 totals 13 residues. The germline V gene encodes CDR1 SQVTM and CDR2 ANQGSEA. In DNA form, the CDR3 reads TGCAGCGTTGAAGGCGGAAACACCGGGGAGCTGTTTTTT. Translated: CSVEGGNTGELFF.

This clonotype was recorded many times. V and J are TRBV7-9 and TRBJ2-3; no reliable D call. With 5 bases removed from V and 0 bases from J, the gap between germline ends came to 15 bases. Germline V gene sequence: CDR1 SEHNR, CDR2 FQNEAQ (reference sequence). This CDR3 comprises 16 residues. CDR3 region: CASSPGLDLSTDTQYF. The CDR3 DNA sequence: TGTGCCAGCAGCCCCGGCCTGGACCTTAGCACAGATACGCAGTATTTT.

This clonotype was found a few times. The J gene is TRBJ2-5, the V gene TRBV4-2, with TRBD2 identical over 11 bases. Germline V gene data show CDR1 as LGHNA and CDR2 as YNFKEQ. This CDR3 spans 16 amino acids. The ends lost 3 bases at V and 6 bases at J; junction bases unmatched: 9. In DNA form, the CDR3 reads TGTGCCAGCAGCCAGCAGACTAGCGGGATTTCAAAGACCCAGTACTTC. Encoded protein: CASSQQTSGISKTQYF.